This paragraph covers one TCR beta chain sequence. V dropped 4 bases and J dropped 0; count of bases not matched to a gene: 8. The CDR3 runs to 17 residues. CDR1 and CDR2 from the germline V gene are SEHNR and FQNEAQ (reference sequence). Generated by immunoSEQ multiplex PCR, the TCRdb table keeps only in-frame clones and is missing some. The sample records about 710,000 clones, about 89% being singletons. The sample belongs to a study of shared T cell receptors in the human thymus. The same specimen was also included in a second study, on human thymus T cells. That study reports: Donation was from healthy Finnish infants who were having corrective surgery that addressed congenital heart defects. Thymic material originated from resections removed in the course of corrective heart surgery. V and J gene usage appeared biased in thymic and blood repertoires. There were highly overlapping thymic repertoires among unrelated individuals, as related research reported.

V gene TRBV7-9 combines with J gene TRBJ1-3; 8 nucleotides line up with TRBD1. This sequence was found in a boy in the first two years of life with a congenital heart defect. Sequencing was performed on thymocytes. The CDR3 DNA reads TGTGCCAGCAGCTCTCGGACAGGGAAAAACTCTGGAAACACCATATATTTT. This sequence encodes CASSSRTGKNSGNTIYF.